The entry below describes one TCR beta chain. This CDR3 spans 15 amino acids. Germline CDR1 reads SGHTA; CDR2 reads FQGTGA. Trimming took 4 bases from V and 3 from J; bases not matched to a gene: 9. This specimen comes from a study of blood T cell repertoires in COVID-19. Across the whole study: In each case, the material was cDNA or gDNA derived from T cells, B-cell-depleted T cells, or PBMCs.

Authors' processing steps: By means of reference gene primer amplification, nucleated cell counts were estimated. TCRdb keeps only in-frame clones here, not all; method: immunoSEQ multiplex PCR. Clone size and the V and J calls come from that table; the DNA yielded D and trimming. The sample carries a few hundred thousand clones, approximately 84% recorded once. The clonotype originates from a woman in her 30s who had recovered from COVID-19. The material sequenced was peripheral blood. The rearrangement uses TRBV7-3 and TRBJ2-7; TRBD1 agrees at 7 bases. CDR3 nucleotide sequence: TGTGCCAGCAGCTCATCACCAGGGGGTATCTACGAGCAGTACTTC. This encodes CASSSSPGGIYEQYF.